Sequencing of this T cell receptor beta chain was carried out in a study of tumor-infiltrating lymphocytes in primary liver carcinoma. Total RNA amounting to 500 ng was the source from which TCR beta cDNA was made with a constant-region primer. ARM-PCR, slightly modified, supplied the TCR beta libraries through three nested multiplex PCR rounds. Amplification in the first two PCR rounds was performed using TRBV1-TRBV30 forward primers and a C-beta reverse primer for around 11 cycles each. From the multiplex PCR reads, TCRdb called clonotypes with MiXCR, one entry per CDR3 protein. There are about 50,000 distinct CDR3 sequences in the sample; 65% to 85% occur only once, and around a quarter lies in the top ten. Scientists recovered RNA and DNA together from around 18-30 mg of unsorted bulk tissue. This CDR3 contains 11 residues. The germline V gene encodes CDR1 SNHLY and CDR2 FYNNEI. With respect to this clonotype: A junction boundary mismatches the germline segment, possibly from a read error.

The sequence was obtained from a man aged 35 to 55 with primary liver carcinoma and hepatitis B virus infection. Material: liver tumor tissue from sampling region 5. Subset reported: tumor region T5, tumor centre. The V gene is TRBV2, the J gene TRBJ2-2, with D perhaps matching TRBD2 (5 bases). In DNA form, the CDR3 reads TGTGCCGGCAGTTTTTCCGGGGAGCTGCTTTTT. It is translated as CAGSFSGELLF. Complete variable domain (other parts from reference TRBV2 and TRBJ2-2): EPEVTQTPSHQVTQMGQEVILRCVPISNHLYFYWYRQILGQKVEFLVSFYNNEISEKSEIFDDQFSVERPDGSNFTLKIRSTKLEDSAMYFCAGSFSGELLFGEGSRLTVL.